The present TCR beta chain was sequenced within a study of long-term antiretroviral therapy in people with HIV. Running of the v3.0 immunoSEQ assay took place at survey level. Using immunoSEQ multiplex PCR, the repertoire was profiled, and TCRdb retains in-frame clones only, with some absent. The sample comprises about 40,000 clones, about 86% of which are singletons, and about 4% rests with the top ten. There were no participants with HIV treated outside the United States. A word on this clone: As yet, its antigen is unknown.

This CDR3 is 13 amino acids long. The germline V gene has CDR1 GTSNPN and CDR2 SVGIG (reference sequence). V was cut by 1 base and J by 5 bases, with 8 bases left in between. General observations from the study: It was observed that HIV repertoires exhibited narrower CDR3 length ranges than controls. Diversity measured after ART increased yet remained under transplant donor controls. Across all time points, the repertoire was dominated by clones that expanded before ART.

The clonotype comes from a woman aged 45-65 years with HIV. The chain is built from TRBV30 and TRBJ2-2; D is uncertain. This sample comprised unsorted PBMCs, obtained 1.2 years after starting antiretroviral therapy. The chain's CDR3 is CAWSEVYTGELFF. The CDR3 DNA is TGTGCCTGGAGTGAGGTCTATACCGGGGAGCTGTTTTTT.